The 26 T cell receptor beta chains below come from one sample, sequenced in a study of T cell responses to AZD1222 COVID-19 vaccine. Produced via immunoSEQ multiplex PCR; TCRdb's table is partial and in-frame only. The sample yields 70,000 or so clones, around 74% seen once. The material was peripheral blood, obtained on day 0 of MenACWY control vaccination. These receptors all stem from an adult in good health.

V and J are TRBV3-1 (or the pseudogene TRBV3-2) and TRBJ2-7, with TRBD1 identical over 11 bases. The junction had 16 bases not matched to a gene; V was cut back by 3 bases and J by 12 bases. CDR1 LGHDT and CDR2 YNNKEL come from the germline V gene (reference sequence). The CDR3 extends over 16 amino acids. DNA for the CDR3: TGTGCCAGCAGCCACGCTACACCGGGACAGGGGGGGGCCACGTACTTC. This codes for CASSHATPGQGGATYF.

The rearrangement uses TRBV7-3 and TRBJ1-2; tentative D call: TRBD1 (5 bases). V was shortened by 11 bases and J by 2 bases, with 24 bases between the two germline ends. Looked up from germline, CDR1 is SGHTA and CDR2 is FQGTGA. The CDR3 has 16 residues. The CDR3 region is CASCGTGFQQNYGYTF. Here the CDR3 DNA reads TGTGCCTCCTGCGGGACTGGATTCCAGCAGAACTATGGCTACACCTTC. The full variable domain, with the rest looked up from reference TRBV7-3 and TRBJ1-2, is GAGVSQTPSNKVTEKGKYVELRCDPISGHTALYWYRQSLGQGPEFLIYFQGTGAADDSGLPNDRFFAVRPEGSVSTLKIQRTERGDSAVYLCASCGTGFQQNYGYTFGSGTRLTVV.

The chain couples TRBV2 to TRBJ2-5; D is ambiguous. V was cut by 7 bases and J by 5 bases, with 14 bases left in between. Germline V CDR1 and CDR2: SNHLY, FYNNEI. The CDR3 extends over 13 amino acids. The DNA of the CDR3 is TGTGCCAGCACTCCTCATGGTGGGGAGACCCAGTACTTC. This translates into CASTPHGGETQYF.

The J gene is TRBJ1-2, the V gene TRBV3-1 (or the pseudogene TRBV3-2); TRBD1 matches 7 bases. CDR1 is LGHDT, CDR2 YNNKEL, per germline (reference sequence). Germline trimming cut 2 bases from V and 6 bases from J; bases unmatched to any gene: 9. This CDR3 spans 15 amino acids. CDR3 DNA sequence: TGTGCCAGCAGCCAAACAGGGGATGGAGCTAATGGCTACACCTTC. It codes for CASSQTGDGANGYTF.

The CDR3 loop is CASSWGTSGSNEQFF. CDR3 coding DNA: TGTGCCAGCAGCTGGGGGACTAGCGGGAGCAATGAGCAGTTCTTC. The chain is built from TRBV11-2 and TRBJ2-1; TRBD2 matches at 14 bases. The CDR3 extends over 15 amino acids. V gave up 4 bases and J gave up 6 bases; unmatched junction bases: 2. Germline CDR1 and CDR2: SGHAT and FQNNGV.

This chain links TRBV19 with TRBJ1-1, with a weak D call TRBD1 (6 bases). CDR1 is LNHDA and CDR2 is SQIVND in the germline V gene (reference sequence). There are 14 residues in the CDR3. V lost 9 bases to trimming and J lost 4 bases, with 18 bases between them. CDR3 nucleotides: TGTGCCAGCTCCAGCCGGGGGGGCTTCACTGAAGCTTTCTTT. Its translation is CASSSRGGFTEAFF.

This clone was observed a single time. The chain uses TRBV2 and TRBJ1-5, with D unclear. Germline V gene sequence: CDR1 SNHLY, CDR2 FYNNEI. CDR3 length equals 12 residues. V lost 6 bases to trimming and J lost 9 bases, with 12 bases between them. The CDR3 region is CASSPIGGPQHF. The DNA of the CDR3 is TGTGCCAGCAGCCCGATTGGAGGGCCCCAGCATTTT.

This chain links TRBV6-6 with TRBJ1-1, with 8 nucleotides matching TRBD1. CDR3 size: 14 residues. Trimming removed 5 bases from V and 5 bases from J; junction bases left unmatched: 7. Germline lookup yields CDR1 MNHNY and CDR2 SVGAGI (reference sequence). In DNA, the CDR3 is TGTGCCAGCAGTCCTGGACAGGGTAGAACTGAAGCTTTCTTT. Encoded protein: CASSPGQGRTEAFF.

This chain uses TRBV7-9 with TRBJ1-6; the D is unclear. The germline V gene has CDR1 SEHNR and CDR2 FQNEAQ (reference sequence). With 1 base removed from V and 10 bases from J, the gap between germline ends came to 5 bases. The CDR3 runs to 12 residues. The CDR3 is CASSLDGSPLHF. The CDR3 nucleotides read TGTGCCAGCAGCTTAGATGGGTCACCCCTCCACTTT.

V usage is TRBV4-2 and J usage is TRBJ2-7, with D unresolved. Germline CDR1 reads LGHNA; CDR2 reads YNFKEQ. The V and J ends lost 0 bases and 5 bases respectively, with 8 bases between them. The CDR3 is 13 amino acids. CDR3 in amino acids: CASSQDKDNEQYF. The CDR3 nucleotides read TGTGCCAGCAGCCAAGATAAAGACAACGAGCAGTACTTC.

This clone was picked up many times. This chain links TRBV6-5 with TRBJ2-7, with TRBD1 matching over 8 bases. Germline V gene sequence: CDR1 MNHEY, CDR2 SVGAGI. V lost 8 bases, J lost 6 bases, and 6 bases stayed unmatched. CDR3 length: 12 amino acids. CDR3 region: CASGGQGSEQYF. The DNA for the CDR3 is TGTGCCAGCGGAGGACAGGGCTCCGAGCAGTACTTC.

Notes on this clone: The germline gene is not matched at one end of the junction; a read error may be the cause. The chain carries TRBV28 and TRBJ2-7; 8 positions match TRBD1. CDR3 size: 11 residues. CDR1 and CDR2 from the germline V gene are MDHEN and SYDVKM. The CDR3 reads CASSQGQGEVF. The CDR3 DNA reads TGTGCCAGCAGCCAAGGACAGGGTGAGGTCTTC.

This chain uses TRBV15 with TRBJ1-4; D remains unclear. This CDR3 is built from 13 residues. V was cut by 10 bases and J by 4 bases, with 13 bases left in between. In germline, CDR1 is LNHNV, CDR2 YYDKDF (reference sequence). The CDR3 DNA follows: TGTGCCATTGGACGGCGGTTTAATGAAAAACTGTTTTTT. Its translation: CAIGRRFNEKLFF. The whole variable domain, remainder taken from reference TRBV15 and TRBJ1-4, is DAMVIQNPRYQVTQFGKPVTLSCSQTLNHNVMYWYQQKSSQAPKLLFHYYDKDFNNEADTPDNFQSRRPNTSFCFLDIRSPGLGDTAMYLCAIGRRFNEKLFFGSGTQLSVL.

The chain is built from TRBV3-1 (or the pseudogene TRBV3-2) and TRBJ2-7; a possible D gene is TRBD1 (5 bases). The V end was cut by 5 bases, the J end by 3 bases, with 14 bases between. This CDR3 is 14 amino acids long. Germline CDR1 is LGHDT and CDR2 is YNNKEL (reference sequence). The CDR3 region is CASSACRECYEQYF. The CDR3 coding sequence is TGTGCCAGCAGCGCGTGCAGGGAATGCTACGAGCAGTACTTC.

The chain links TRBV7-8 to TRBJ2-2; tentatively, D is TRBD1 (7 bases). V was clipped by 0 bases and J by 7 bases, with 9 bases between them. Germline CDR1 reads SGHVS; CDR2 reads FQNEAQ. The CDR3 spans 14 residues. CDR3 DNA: TGTGCCAGCAGCTTAGCGCAGGGGGGCGGGGAGCTGTTTTTT. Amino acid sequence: CASSLAQGGGELFF.

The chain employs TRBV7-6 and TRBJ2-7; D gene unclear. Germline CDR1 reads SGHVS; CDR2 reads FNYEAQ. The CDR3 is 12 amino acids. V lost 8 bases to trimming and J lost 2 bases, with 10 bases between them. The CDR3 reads CASSSNAYEQYF. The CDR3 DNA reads TGTGCCAGCTCCAGCAACGCCTACGAGCAGTACTTC. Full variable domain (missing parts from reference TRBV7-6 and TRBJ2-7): GAGVSQSPRYKVTKRGQDVALRCDPISGHVSLYWYRQALGQGPEFLTYFNYEAQQDKSGLPNDRFSAERPEGSISTLTIQRTEQRDSAMYRCASSSNAYEQYFGPGTRLTVT.

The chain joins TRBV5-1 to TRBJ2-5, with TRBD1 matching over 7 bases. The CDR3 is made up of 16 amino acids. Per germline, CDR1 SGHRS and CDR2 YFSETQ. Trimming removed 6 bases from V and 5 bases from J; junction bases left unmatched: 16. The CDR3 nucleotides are TGCGCCAGCAAGAGGGACAGCGTTTCGGGCGGGGAGACCCAGTACTTC. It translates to CASKRDSVSGGETQYF.

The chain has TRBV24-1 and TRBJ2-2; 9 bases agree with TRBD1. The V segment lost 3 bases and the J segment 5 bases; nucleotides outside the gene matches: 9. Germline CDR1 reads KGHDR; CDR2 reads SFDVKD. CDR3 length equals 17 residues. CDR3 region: CATSDIPGQGLTGELFF. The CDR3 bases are TGTGCCACCAGTGATATACCGGGACAGGGTTTAACCGGGGAGCTGTTTTTT.

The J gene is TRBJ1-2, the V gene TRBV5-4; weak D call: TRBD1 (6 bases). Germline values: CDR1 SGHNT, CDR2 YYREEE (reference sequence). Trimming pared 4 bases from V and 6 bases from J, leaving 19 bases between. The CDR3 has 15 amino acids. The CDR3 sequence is CASSLYRGAHDGYTF. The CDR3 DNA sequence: TGTGCCAGCAGCCTTTATCGGGGGGCGCACGATGGCTACACCTTC.

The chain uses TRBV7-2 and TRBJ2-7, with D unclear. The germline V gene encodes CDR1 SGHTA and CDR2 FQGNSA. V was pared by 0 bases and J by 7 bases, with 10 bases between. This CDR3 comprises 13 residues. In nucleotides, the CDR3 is TGTGCCAGCAGCTTAGCCGGTCTTCTAGAGCAGTACTTC. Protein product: CASSLAGLLEQYF.

The CDR3 here is CASRLTSAGADTQYF. In DNA form, the CDR3 reads TGTGCCAGCAGACTTACTAGCGCCGGGGCGGATACGCAGTATTTT. The chain uses TRBV27 and TRBJ2-3; the match to TRBD2 covers 7 bases. Losses at the gene ends were 6 bases for V and 6 bases for J; bases not matched to a gene: 12. Germline V lookup: CDR1 MNHEY, CDR2 SMNVEV (reference sequence). The CDR3 consists of 15 residues.

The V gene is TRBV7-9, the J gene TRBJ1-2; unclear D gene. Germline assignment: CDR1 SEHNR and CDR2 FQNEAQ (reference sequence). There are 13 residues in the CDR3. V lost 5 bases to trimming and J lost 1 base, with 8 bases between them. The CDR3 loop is CASSTDGNYGYTF. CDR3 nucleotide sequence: TGTGCCAGCAGCACGGACGGTAACTATGGCTACACCTTC.

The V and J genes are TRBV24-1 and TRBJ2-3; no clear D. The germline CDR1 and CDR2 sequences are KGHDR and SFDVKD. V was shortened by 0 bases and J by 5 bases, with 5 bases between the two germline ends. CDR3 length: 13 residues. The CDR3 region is CATSDLSRDTQYF. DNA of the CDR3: TGTGCCACCAGTGATTTGTCGAGAGATACGCAGTATTTT.

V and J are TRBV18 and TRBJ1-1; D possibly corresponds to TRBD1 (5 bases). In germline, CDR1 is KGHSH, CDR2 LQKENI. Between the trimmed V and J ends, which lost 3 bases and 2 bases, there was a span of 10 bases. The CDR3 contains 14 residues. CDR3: CASSPTQGNTEAFF. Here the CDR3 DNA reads TGTGCCAGCTCACCGACTCAGGGAAACACTGAAGCTTTCTTT.

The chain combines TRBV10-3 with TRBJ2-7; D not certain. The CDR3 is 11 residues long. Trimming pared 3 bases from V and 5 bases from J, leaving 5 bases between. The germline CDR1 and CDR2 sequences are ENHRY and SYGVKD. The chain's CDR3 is CAISDIHEQYF. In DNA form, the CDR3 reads TGTGCCATCAGTGATATCCACGAGCAGTACTTC.

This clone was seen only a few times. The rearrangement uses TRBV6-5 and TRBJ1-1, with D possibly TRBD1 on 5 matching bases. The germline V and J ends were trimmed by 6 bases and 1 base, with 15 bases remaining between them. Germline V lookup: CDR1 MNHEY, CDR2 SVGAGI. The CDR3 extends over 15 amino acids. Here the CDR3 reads CASSRRDGGNTEAFF. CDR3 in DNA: TGTGCCAGCAGCCGCCGGGACGGCGGGAACACTGAAGCTTTCTTT.